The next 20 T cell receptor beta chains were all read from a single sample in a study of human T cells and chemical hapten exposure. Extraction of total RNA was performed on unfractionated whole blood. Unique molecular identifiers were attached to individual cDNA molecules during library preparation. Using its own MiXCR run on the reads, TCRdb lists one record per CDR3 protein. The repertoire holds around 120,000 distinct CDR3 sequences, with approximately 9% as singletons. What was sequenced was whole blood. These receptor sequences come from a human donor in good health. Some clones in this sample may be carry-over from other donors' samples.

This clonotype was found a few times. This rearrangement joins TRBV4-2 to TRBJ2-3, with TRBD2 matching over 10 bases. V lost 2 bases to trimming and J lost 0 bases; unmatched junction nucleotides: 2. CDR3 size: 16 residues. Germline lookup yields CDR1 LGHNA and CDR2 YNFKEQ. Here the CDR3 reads CASSQRTSGSTDTQYF. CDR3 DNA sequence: TGTGCCAGCAGCCAACGGACTAGCGGAAGCACAGATACGCAGTATTTT.

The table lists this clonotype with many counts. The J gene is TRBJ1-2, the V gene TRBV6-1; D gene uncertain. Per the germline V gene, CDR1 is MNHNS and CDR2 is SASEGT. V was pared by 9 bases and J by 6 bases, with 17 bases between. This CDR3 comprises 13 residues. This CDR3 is CASQQIPLNGYTF. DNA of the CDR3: TGTGCCAGTCAACAGATCCCATTAAATGGCTACACCTTC.

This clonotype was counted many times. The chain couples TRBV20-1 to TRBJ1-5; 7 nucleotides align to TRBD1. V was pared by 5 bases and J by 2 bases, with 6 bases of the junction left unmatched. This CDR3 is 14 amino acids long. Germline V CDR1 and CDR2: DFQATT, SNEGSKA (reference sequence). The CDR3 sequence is CSASRQGGNQPQHF. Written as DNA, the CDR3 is TGCAGTGCTTCGAGACAGGGCGGCAATCAGCCCCAGCATTTT.

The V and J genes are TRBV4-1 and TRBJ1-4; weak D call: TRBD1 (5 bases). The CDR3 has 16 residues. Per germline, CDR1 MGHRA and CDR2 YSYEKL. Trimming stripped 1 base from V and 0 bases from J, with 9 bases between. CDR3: CASSQAPTATNEKLFF. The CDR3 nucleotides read TGCGCCAGCAGCCAAGCCCCGACAGCAACTAATGAAAAACTGTTTTTT.

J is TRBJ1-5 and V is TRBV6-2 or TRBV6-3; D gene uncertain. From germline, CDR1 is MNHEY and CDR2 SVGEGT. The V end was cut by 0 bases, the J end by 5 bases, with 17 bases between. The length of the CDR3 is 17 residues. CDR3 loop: CASSYSIRLRVYQPQHF. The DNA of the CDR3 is TGTGCCAGCAGTTACTCGATCCGTTTACGGGTGTATCAGCCCCAGCATTTT.

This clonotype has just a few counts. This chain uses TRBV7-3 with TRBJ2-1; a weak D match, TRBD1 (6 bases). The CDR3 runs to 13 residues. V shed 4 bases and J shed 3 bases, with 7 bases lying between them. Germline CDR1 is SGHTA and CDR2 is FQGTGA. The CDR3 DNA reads TGTGCCAGCAGCTGGGGACACTACAATGAGCAGTTCTTC. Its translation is CASSWGHYNEQFF.

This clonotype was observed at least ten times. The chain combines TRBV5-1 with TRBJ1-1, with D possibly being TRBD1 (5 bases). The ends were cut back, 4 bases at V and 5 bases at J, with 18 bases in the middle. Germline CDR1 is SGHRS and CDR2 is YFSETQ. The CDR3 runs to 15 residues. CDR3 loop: CASSQLRGTETEAFF. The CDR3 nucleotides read TGCGCCAGCAGCCAACTCCGGGGGACGGAGACTGAAGCTTTCTTT.

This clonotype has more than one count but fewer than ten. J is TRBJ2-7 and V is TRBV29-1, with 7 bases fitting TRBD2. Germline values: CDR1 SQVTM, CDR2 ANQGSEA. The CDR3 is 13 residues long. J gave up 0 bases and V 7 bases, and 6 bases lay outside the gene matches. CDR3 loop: CSAHSGSSYEQYF. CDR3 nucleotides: TGCAGCGCCCATAGCGGGTCCTCCTACGAGCAGTACTTC.

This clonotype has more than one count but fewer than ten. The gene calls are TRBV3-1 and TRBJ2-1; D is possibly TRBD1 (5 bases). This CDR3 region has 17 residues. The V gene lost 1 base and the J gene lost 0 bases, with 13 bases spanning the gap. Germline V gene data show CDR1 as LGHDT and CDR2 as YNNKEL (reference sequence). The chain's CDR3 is CASSQGRSRVSYNEQFF. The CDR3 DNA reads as TGTGCCAGCAGCCAAGGAAGGTCCAGGGTCTCCTACAATGAGCAGTTCTTC.

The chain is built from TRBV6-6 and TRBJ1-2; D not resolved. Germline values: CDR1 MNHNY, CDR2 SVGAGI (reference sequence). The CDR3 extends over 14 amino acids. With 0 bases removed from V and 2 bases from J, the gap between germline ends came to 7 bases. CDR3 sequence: CASSYSAGNYGYTF. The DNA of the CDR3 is TGTGCCAGCAGTTACTCTGCGGGGAACTATGGCTACACCTTC.

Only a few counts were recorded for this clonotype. The CDR3 protein is CASSQVEGRGNTIYF. The CDR3 nucleotides are TGTGCCAGCAGCCAAGTGGAGGGCCGTGGAAACACCATATATTTT. The V call is TRBV3-1, the J call TRBJ1-3; D is unresolved. This CDR3 is built from 15 residues. Germline CDR1 reads LGHDT; CDR2 reads YNNKEL (reference sequence). V was cut by 1 base and J by 3 bases, with 10 bases left in between.

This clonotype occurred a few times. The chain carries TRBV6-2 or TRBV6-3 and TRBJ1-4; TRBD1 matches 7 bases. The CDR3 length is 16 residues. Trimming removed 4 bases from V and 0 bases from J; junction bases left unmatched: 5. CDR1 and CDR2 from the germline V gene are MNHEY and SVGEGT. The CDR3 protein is CASSSTGTATNEKLFF. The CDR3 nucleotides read TGTGCCAGCAGTTCCACCGGGACAGCAACTAATGAAAAACTGTTTTTT.

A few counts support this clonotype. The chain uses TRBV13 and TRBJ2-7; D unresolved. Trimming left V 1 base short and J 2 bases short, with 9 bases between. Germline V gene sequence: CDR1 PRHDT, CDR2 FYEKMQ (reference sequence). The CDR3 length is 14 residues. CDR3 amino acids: CASSLDDSPYEQYF. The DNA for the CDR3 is TGTGCCAGCAGCTTAGACGACTCTCCCTACGAGCAGTACTTC.

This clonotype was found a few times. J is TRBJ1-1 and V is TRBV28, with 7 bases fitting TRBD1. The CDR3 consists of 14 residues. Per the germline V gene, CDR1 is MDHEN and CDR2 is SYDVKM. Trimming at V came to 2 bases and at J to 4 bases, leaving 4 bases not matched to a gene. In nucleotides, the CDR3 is TGTGCCAGCAGTTTAAACAGGGGAAGCACTGAAGCTTTCTTT. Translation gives CASSLNRGSTEAFF.

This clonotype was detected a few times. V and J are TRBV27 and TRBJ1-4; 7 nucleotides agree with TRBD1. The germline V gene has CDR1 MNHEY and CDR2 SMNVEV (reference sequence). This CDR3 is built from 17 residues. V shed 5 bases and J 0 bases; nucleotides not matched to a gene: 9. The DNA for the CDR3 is TGTGCCAGCAGTAGGGACAGCCGGTCTGCAACTAATGAAAAACTGTTTTTT. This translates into CASSRDSRSATNEKLFF.

The CDR3: CASSYSAGEGHEQFF. DNA of the CDR3: TGTGCCAGCAGTTACTCGGCAGGGGAGGGGCATGAGCAGTTCTTC. V usage is TRBV6-5 and J usage is TRBJ2-1, with D maybe TRBD2 (7 bases). The germline V and J ends were trimmed by 0 bases and 8 bases, with 14 bases remaining between them. Germline assignment: CDR1 MNHEY and CDR2 SVGAGI. This CDR3 is 15 amino acids long.

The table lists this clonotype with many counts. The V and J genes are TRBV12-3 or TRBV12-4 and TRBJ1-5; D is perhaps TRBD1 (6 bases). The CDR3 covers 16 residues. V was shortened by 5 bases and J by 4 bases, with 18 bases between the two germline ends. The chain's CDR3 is CASSPKGGDGNQPQHF. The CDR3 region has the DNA TGTGCCAGCAGTCCCAAGGGGGGGGACGGGAATCAGCCCCAGCATTTT.

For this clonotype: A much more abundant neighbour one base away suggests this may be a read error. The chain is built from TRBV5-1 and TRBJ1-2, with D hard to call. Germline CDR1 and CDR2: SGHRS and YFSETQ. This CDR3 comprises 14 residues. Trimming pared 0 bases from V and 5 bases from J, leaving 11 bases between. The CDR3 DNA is TGCGCCAGCAGCTTGGTCGGCGAGGAGTATGGCTACACCTTC. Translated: CASSLVGEEYGYTF. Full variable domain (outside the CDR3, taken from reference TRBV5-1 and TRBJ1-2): KAGVTQTPRYLIKTRGQQVTLSCSPISGHRSVSWYQQTPGQGLQFLFEYFSETQRNKGNFPGRFSGRQFSNSRSEMNVSTLELGDSALYLCASSLVGEEYGYTFGSGTRLTVV.

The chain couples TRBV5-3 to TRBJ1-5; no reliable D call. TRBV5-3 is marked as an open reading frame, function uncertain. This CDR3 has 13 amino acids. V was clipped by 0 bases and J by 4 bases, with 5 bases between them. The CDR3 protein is CARSLEGNQPQHF. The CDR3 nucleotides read TGTGCCAGAAGCTTGGAGGGAAATCAGCCCCAGCATTTT.

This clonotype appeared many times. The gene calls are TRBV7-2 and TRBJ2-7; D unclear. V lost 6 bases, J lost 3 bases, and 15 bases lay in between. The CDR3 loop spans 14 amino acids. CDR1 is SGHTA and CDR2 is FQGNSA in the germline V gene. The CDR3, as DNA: TGTGCCAGCAGTCGAAAAGACACGAGCTACGAGCAGTACTTC. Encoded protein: CASSRKDTSYEQYF.